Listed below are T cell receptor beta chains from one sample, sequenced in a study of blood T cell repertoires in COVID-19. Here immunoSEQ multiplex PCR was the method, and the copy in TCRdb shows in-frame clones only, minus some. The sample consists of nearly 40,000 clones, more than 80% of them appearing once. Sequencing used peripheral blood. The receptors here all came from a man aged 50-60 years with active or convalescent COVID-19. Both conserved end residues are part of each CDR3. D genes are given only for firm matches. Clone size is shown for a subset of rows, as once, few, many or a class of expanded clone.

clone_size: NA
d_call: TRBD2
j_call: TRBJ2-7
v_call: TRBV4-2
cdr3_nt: TGTGCCAGCAGTCGTTCGGGGGGATACGAGCAGTACTTC
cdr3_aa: CASSRSGGYEQYF

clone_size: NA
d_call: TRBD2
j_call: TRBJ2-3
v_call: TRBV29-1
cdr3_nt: TGCAGCGTTGAAATTTTTAGCGGGGGCCCGTGGTATACGCAGTATTTT
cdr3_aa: CSVEIFSGGPWYTQYF

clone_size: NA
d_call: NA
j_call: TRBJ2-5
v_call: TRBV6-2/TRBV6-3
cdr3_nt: TGTGCCAGCAGTTACCCCAAGGTGGAGACCCAGTACTTC
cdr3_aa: CASSYPKVETQYF

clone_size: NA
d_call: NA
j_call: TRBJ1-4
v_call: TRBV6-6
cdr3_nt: TGTGCCAGCAGCCCCGCGGTACGGGCAACTAATGAAAAACTGTTTTTT
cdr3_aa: CASSPAVRATNEKLFF

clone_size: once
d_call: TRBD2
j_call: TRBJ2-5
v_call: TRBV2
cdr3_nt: TGTGCCAGCAGGGCGTTGACTAGCGGGGGGATGATAAAGACCCAGTACTTC
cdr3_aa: CASRALTSGGMIKTQYF

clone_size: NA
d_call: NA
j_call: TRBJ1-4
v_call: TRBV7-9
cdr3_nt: TGTGCCAGCAGCTTAGAGGGGGTTTACGAAAAACTGTTTTTT
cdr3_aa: CASSLEGVYEKLFF

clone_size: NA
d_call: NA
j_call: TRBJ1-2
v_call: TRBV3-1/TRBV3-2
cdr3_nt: TGTGCCAGCAGCCAAGATCGCAGGACAGTTTACTATGGCTACACCTTC
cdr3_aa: CASSQDRRTVYYGYTF

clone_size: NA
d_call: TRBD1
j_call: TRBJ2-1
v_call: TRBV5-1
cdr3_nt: TGCGCCAGCAGCTTGGACCTGAGGACAGGGAACAGGAATGAGCAGTTCTTC
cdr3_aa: CASSLDLRTGNRNEQFF

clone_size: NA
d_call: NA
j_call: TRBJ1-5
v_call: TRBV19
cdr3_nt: TGTGCCAGTACCACGAGTAATAGCAATCAGCCCCAGCATTTT
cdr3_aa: CASTTSNSNQPQHF

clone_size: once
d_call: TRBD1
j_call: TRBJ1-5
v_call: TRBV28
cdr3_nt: TGTGCCAGCAGTTGGGGAACCGGGACAGGGTCCCTTCGTCAGCCCCAGCATTTT
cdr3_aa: CASSWGTGTGSLRQPQHF

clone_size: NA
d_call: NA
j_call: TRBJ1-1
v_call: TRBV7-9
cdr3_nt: TGTGCCAGCAGCTTCGCAGGCCCAGAAGCTTTCTTT
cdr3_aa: CASSFAGPEAFF

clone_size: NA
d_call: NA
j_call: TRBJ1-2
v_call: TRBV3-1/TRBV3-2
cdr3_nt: TGTGCCAGCAGCCCCTTGATAGGAGCGGGCTACACCTTC
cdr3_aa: CASSPLIGAGYTF

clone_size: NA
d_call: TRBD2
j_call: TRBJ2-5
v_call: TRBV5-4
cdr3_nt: TGTGCCAGCAGCACATTTAGCGGGGGGACGGGCGAGACCCAGTACTTC
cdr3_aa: CASSTFSGGTGETQYF

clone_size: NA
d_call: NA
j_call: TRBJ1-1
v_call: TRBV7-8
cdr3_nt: TGTGCCAGCAGCTTAGAAGGGGCGAGGACTGAAGCTTTCTTT
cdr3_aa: CASSLEGARTEAFF

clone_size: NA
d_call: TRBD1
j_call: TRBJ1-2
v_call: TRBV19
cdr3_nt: TGTGCCAGTATCCCACCCACAGGGGATGGCTACACCTTC
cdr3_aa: CASIPPTGDGYTF

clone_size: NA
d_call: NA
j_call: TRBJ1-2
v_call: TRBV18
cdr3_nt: TGTGCCAGCTCACCACAATCCGGGAACTATGGCTACACCTTC
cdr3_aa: CASSPQSGNYGYTF

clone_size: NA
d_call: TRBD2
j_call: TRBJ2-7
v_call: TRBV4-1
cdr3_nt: TGCGCCAGCAGCCAAGGGGAGAGTAGCGGGGGGGCGGAAGAGCAGTACTTC
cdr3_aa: CASSQGESSGGAEEQYF

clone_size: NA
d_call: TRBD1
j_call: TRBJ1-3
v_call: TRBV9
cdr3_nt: TGTGCCAGCAGCGCTCAAATGGACAGGTCTGGAAACACCATATATTTT
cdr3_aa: CASSAQMDRSGNTIYF

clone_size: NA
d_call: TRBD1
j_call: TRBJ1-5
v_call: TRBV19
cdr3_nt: TGTGCCAGTAGTTCCCGGACAGGGTGGCATCAGCCCCAGCATTTT
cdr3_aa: CASSSRTGWHQPQHF

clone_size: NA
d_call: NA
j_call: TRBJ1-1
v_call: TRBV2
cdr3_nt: TGTGCCAGCATCGGTCGGGAGGCTTTCTTT
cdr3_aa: CASIGREAFF

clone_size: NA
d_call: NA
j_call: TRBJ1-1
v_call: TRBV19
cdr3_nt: TGTGCCAGTAGTCCGACAGGTGGCACTGAAGCTTTCTTT
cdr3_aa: CASSPTGGTEAFF

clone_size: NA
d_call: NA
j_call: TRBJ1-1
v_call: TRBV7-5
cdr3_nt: TGTGCCAGAAGCTTAGACGAACCGGGCAGGGGGAACACTGAAGCTTTCTTT
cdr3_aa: CARSLDEPGRGNTEAFF

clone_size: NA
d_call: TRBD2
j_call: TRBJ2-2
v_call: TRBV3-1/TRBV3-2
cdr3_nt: TGTGCCAGCAGCCTCAGGACTAGCGGGGACACCGGGGAGCTGTTTTTT
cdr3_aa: CASSLRTSGDTGELFF

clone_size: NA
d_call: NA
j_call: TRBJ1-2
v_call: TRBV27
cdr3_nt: TGTGCCAGCAGTTTTCGGGATAGCTATGGCTACACCTTC
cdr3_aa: CASSFRDSYGYTF

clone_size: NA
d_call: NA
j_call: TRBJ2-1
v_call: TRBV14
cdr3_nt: TGTGCCAGCAGCCATAAAATCGGAGCAGCTTTCCACAATGAGCAGTTCTTC
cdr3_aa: CASSHKIGAAFHNEQFF

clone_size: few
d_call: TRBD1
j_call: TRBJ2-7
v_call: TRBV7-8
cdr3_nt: TGTGCCAGCAGCTCGGCCGGGACAGGGTTGGGCGAGCAGTACTTC
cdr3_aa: CASSSAGTGLGEQYF

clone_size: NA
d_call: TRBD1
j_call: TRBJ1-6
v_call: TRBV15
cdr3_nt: TGTGCCACCAGCATGACAGGGTCGGGGTCACCCCTCCACTTT
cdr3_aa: CATSMTGSGSPLHF

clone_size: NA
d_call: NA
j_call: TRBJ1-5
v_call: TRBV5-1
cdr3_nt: TGCGCCAGCAGCCCCGCCGGGGGATACAATCAGCCCCAGCATTTT
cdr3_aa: CASSPAGGYNQPQHF

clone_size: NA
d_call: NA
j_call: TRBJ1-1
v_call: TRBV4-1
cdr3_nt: TGCGCCAGCAGCCAAGACCGTCGGTCGAACACTGAAGCTTTCTTT
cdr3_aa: CASSQDRRSNTEAFF

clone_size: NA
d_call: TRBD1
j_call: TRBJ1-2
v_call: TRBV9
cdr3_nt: TGTGCCAGCAGTTTGGACAGGGAGGGGTTGGGCTATGGCTACACCTTC
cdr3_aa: CASSLDREGLGYGYTF

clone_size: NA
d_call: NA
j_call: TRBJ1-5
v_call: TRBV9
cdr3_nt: TGTGCCAGCAGCCCCCGGACTGGGGAGCCCCAGCATTTT
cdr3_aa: CASSPRTGEPQHF

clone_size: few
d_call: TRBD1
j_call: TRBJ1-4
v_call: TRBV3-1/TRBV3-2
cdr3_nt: TGTGCCAGCAGCCCTACCGGGACAGGGGAAAAACTGTTTTTT
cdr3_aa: CASSPTGTGEKLFF

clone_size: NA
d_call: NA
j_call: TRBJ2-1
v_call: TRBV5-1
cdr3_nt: TGCGCCAGCAGCTACGGGACTCTTGTTAGCTCCTACAATGAGCAGTTCTTC
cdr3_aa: CASSYGTLVSSYNEQFF

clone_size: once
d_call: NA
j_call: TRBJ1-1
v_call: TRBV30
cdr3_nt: TGTGCCTGGACCACCGGGACTTCTTATAGTCCTTTCTTT
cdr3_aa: CAWTTGTSYSPFF

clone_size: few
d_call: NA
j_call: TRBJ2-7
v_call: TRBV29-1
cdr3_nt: TGCAGCGTTGAAGATCTTACAGGCAGCTCCTACGAGCAGTACTTC
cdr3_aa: CSVEDLTGSSYEQYF

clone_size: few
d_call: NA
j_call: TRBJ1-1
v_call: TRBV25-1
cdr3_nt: TGTGCCAGCAGTCGGGGAGGGGACACTGAAGCTTTCTTT
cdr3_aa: CASSRGGDTEAFF

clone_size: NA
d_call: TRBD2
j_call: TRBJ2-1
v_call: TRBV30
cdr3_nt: TGTGCCTGGAGTCCGACTAGCGGGGGGTCCTACAATGAGCAGTTCTTC
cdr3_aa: CAWSPTSGGSYNEQFF

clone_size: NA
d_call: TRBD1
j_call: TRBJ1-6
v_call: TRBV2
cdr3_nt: TGTGCCAGCAGGGTTCGACAGGGTGGACAGCCCCACTTT
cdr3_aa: CASRVRQGGQPHF

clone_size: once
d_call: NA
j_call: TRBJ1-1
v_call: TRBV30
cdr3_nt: TGTGCCTGGAGCCGCGCTTTGAACACTGAAGCTTTCTTT
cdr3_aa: CAWSRALNTEAFF

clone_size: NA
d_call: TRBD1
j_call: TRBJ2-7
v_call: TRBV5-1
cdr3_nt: TGCGCCAGCGGGGCACAGGGGAGCTCCTACGAGCAGTACTTC
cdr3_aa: CASGAQGSSYEQYF

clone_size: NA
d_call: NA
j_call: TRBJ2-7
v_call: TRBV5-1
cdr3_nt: TGCGCCAGCAGCTTGGAACAGACCTCCTACGAGCAGTACTTC
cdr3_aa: CASSLEQTSYEQYF

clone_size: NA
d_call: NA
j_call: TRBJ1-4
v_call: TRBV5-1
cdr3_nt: TGCGCCAGCAGCTTGGGCGGGGCCGGTGAAAAACTGTTTTTT
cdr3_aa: CASSLGGAGEKLFF

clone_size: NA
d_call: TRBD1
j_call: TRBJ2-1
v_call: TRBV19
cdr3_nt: TGTGCCAGTAGTATGACCCTCCGGACAGGGGGCGTTGAGCAGTTCTTC
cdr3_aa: CASSMTLRTGGVEQFF

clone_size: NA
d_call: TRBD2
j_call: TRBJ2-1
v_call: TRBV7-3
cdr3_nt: TGTGCCAGCAGCTTAACCCCCGGCGGGGGTGGTGAGCAGTTCTTC
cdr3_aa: CASSLTPGGGGEQFF

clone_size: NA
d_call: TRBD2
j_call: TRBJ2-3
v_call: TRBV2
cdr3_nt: TGTGCCAGCAGGGGGACTAGCGGGGGGACTCGTCAGTATTTT
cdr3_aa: CASRGTSGGTRQYF

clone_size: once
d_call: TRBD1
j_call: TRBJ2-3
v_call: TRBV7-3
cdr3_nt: TGTGCCAGCAGCTTACGCATACCGGGACAGTCTAACACAGATACGCAGTATTTT
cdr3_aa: CASSLRIPGQSNTDTQYF

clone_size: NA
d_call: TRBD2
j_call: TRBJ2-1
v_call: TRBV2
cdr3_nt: TGTGCCAGCAGTGATGGGGTAGCGGGCCTCTACAATGAGCAGTTCTTC
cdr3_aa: CASSDGVAGLYNEQFF

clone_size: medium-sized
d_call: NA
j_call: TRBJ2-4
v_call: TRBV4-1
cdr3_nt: TGCGCCAGCAGCCAACCGCGGGACTCCTTAGCCAAAAACATTCAGTACTTC
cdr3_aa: CASSQPRDSLAKNIQYF

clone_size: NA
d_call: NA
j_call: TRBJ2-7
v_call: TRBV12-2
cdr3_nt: TGTGCAAGTCGTCTTGGGGAGCCCTACGAGCAGTACTTC
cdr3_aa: CASRLGEPYEQYF

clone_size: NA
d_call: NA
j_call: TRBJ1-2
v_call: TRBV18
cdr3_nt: TGTGCCAGCTCACCAACGAGACAGAAGGACGAAGGCTACACCTTC
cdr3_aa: CASSPTRQKDEGYTF

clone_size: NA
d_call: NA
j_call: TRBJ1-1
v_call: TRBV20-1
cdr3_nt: TGCAGTGCTAGTTCTGGCAGGCCAACTGAAGCTTTCTTT
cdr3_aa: CSASSGRPTEAFF

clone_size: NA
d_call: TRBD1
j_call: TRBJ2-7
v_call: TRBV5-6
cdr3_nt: TGTGCCAGCAGCGCGACAGGGGGTGTTTCCTACGAGCAGTACTTC
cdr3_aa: CASSATGGVSYEQYF

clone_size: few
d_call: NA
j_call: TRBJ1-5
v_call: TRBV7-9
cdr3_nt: TGTGCCAGCAGCTCTAATAGACAGGCTAATCAGCCCCAGCATTTT
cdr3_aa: CASSSNRQANQPQHF

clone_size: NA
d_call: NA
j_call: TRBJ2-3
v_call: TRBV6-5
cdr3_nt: TGTGCCAGCAGTTTTACCCCGACAGCTAGCACAGATACGCAGTATTTT
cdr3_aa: CASSFTPTASTDTQYF

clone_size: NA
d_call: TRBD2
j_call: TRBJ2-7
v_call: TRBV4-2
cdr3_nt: TGTGCCAGCAGCCAAGAGGGGCGGGGGGTAACCTACGAGCAGTACTTC
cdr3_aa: CASSQEGRGVTYEQYF